The 19 T cell receptor beta chains presented below share a single source sample, sequenced in a study of cytomegalovirus exposure and HLA in healthy donors. PCR amplification relied on 60 Vbeta primers (plus 13 Jbeta primers). Assay: immunoSEQ multiplex PCR; the TCRdb copy retains only in-frame clones and omits some. The sample lists around 150,000 clones; 75% to 90% were seen once. The sample was PBMCs. Receptors originate from a man aged 25-45 years in good health and CMV-seronegative.

This chain uses TRBV13 with TRBJ2-1; D might be TRBD2 (6 bases). There are 15 residues in the CDR3. V lost 5 bases, J lost 10 bases, and 21 bases lay in between. Germline CDR1 reads PRHDT; CDR2 reads FYEKMQ (reference sequence). CDR3 DNA: TGTGCCAGCAGCGAACGGGACTCCCCGGGTGGCGAGCAGTTCTTC. Its translation is CASSERDSPGGEQFF.

This clone has only a few counts. V and J are TRBV5-1 and TRBJ2-7, with 10 bases fitting TRBD1. Germline lookup yields CDR1 SGHRS and CDR2 YFSETQ. V shed 3 bases and J 6 bases; nucleotides not matched to a gene: 3. The CDR3 totals 13 residues. The CDR3 sequence is CASSSTGGCEQYF. In DNA, the CDR3 is TGCGCCAGCAGCTCGACAGGGGGCTGCGAGCAGTACTTC.

The chain links TRBV27 to TRBJ1-1; 9 bases fit TRBD1. J was trimmed by 7 bases and V by 6 bases; bases with no gene match: 6. Germline CDR1 and CDR2: MNHEY and SMNVEV (reference sequence). This CDR3 contains 13 residues. CDR3 DNA: TGTGCCAGCAGCTTTGGACAGGGGCGTGAAGCTTTCTTT. This sequence encodes CASSFGQGREAFF.

This clone showed up just once. The chain uses TRBV5-4 and TRBJ1-1; D might be TRBD1 (5 bases). The CDR3 spans 13 residues. Germline CDR1 SGHNT, CDR2 YYREEE (reference sequence). V lost 7 bases and J lost 6, with 16 bases in between. The CDR3 loop reads CASATRGWPEAFF. The DNA of the CDR3 is TGTGCCAGCGCAACAAGGGGCTGGCCTGAAGCTTTCTTT.

This clone was picked up one time. The rearrangement uses TRBV6-4 and TRBJ1-2, with 9 bases lining up with TRBD1. This CDR3 is 15 amino acids long. J was trimmed by 4 bases and V by 3 bases; bases with no gene match: 6. Per the germline V gene, CDR1 is MRHNA and CDR2 is SNTAGT. The CDR3, as DNA: TGTGCCAGCAGTGAAACAGGGGGACAGGGCTATGGCTACACCTTC. Protein: CASSETGGQGYGYTF.

V is TRBV6-1 and J is TRBJ1-4; no clear D. CDR1 MNHNS and CDR2 SASEGT come from the germline V gene. Trimming left V 6 bases short and J 4 bases short, with 12 bases between. The CDR3 is 14 residues long. The CDR3 nucleotides read TGTGCCAGCAGGTGGCCCGGGGTTAATGAAAAACTGTTTTTT. Its translation is CASRWPGVNEKLFF.

This rearrangement joins TRBV9 to TRBJ1-5; 8 positions agree with TRBD1. The CDR3 has 14 residues. V shed 4 bases, J shed 5 bases, and the junction held 5 bases outside the gene matches. Germline loops: CDR1 SGDLS, CDR2 YYNGEE. CDR3 protein: CASSSQGQDQPQHF. The CDR3 nucleotides read TGTGCCAGCAGCTCACAGGGACAGGATCAGCCCCAGCATTTT.

The gene calls are TRBV6-5 and TRBJ2-7, with 10 bases aligning to TRBD2. The CDR3 is made up of 13 amino acids. Germline V lookup: CDR1 MNHEY, CDR2 SVGAGI. V trimming: 5 bases; J trimming: 7 bases; junction bases outside the gene matches: 5. CDR3 DNA: TGTGCCAGCAGTACTGCTAGCGGGGGTGAGCAGTACTTC. This encodes CASSTASGGEQYF.

The J gene is TRBJ1-5, the V gene TRBV27; D not certain. Per the germline V gene, CDR1 is MNHEY and CDR2 is SMNVEV (reference sequence). This CDR3 has 12 amino acids. V was pared by 3 bases and J by 5 bases, with 5 bases between. In nucleotides, the CDR3 is TGTGCCAGCAGTTTCCCGGATCAGCCCCAGCATTTT. The encoded protein is CASSFPDQPQHF.

CDR3 coding DNA: TGTGCCAGCAGTCTGGCCCCTGGCACCTACGAGCAGTACTTC. Its protein is CASSLAPGTYEQYF. The V and J genes are TRBV28 and TRBJ2-7; D is ambiguous. V gave up 5 bases and J gave up 2 bases, with 13 bases separating them. The CDR3 has 14 amino acids. The germline gives CDR1 MDHEN, CDR2 SYDVKM.

This clone appeared a single time. This sequence joins TRBV28 and TRBJ2-7; D gene uncertain. Germline assignment: CDR1 MDHEN and CDR2 SYDVKM. V was trimmed by 5 bases and J by 2 bases, leaving 4 bases between them. CDR3 size: 11 residues. DNA of the CDR3: TGTGCCAGCAGTCTAGCCTACGAGCAGTACTTC. It yields the protein CASSLAYEQYF.

Worth noting for this clone: A junction end diverges from the germline sequence, so it may reflect a read error. The chain has TRBV25-1 and TRBJ1-2; no definite D call. Germline lookup yields CDR1 MGHDK and CDR2 SYGVNS. The CDR3 has 13 amino acids. The CDR3 nucleotides read TGTGCCAGCAGCGAATTTACATCGGGTGGCTACACCTTC. Protein sequence: CASSEFTSGGYTF.

The chain carries TRBV11-3 and TRBJ1-2; a weak D match, TRBD1 (5 bases). The CDR3 totals 15 residues. Trimming left V 2 bases short and J 4 bases short, with 14 bases between. CDR1 is SGHNT and CDR2 is YENEEA in the germline V gene. The CDR3 coding sequence is TGTGCCAGCAGCTTACCCCCAGGGAGGGTCTATGGCTACACCTTC. It specifies CASSLPPGRVYGYTF. Full variable domain (remainder filled in from reference TRBV11-3 and TRBJ1-2): EAGVVQSPRYKIIEKKQPVAFWCNPISGHNTLYWYLQNLGQGPELLIRYENEEAVDDSQLPKDRFSAERLKGVDSTLKIQPAELGDSAVYLCASSLPPGRVYGYTFGSGTRLTVV.

The V gene is TRBV30, the J gene TRBJ2-1; D gene ambiguous. This CDR3 is 13 amino acids long. From germline, CDR1 is GTSNPN and CDR2 SVGIG (reference sequence). Trimming pared 3 bases from V and 0 bases from J, leaving 6 bases between. The CDR3 region has the DNA TGTGCCTGGAGCCTAAGCTCCTACAATGAGCAGTTCTTC. Translation gives CAWSLSSYNEQFF.

Remarks on this clone: The junction departs from the called germline gene at one end, perhaps through a read error. The chain joins TRBV5-1 to TRBJ1-2, with D unclear. The CDR3 totals 13 residues. The V gene's germline CDR1 is SGHRS and CDR2 YFSETQ. The DNA of the CDR3 is TGCGCCGGCAGCTTGGCCGGTGACTATGGCTACACCTTC. Protein product: CAGSLAGDYGYTF.

The chain is built from TRBV6-5 and TRBJ1-5, with 7 nucleotides matching TRBD1. Germline CDR1 and CDR2: MNHEY and SVGAGI. V dropped 5 bases and J dropped 4; count of bases not matched to a gene: 8. The CDR3 is 15 amino acids. This CDR3 is CASSADGTENQPQHF. The CDR3 coding sequence is TGTGCCAGCAGTGCAGACGGGACAGAAAATCAGCCCCAGCATTTT.

The rearrangement links TRBV18 to TRBJ1-4, with 9 nucleotides matching TRBD1. The germline V gene encodes CDR1 KGHSH and CDR2 LQKENI. Trimming cost V 3 bases and J 6 bases; bases outside gene matches: 2. This CDR3 is 14 amino acids long. The CDR3 DNA sequence: TGTGCCAGCTCACCTAGGACAGGGGATGAAAAACTGTTTTTT. Amino acid sequence: CASSPRTGDEKLFF.

V usage is TRBV2 and J usage is TRBJ2-1; 10 bases match TRBD2. The CDR3 has 15 amino acids. Germline V gives CDR1 SNHLY, CDR2 FYNNEI. V shed 7 bases and J 9 bases; nucleotides not matched to a gene: 12. Here the CDR3 DNA reads TGTGCCAGCACTTACCTAGCGGGGGCTGTTGGTGAGCAGTTCTTC. Its translation: CASTYLAGAVGEQFF. Filled out from reference TRBV2 and TRBJ2-1, the complete variable domain reads EPEVTQTPSHQVTQMGQEVILRCVPISNHLYFYWYRQILGQKVEFLVSFYNNEISEKSEIFDDQFSVERPDGSNFTLKIRSTKLEDSAMYFCASTYLAGAVGEQFFGPGTRLTVL.

The chain links TRBV7-2 to TRBJ1-2; 10 nucleotides agree with TRBD1. The CDR3 covers 16 residues. CDR1 is SGHTA, CDR2 FQGNSA, per germline. V dropped 5 bases and J dropped 3; count of bases not matched to a gene: 9. CDR3 sequence reads: CASSHGTGVGYYGYTF. The DNA for the CDR3 is TGTGCCAGCAGCCACGGGACAGGGGTCGGCTACTATGGCTACACCTTC.